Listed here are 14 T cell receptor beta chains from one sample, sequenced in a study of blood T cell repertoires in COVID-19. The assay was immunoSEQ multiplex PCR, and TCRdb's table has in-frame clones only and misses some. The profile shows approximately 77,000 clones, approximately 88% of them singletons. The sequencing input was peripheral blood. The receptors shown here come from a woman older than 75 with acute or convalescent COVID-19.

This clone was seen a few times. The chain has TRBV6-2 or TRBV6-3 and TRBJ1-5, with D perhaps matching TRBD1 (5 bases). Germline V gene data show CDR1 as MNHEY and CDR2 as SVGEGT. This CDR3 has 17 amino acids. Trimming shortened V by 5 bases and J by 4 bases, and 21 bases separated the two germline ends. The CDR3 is CASSASGSQYSNQPQHF. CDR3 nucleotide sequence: TGTGCCAGCAGTGCCTCAGGGTCCCAGTATTCTAATCAGCCCCAGCATTTT.

The CDR3 spells CASSETVPMNLVVVRGNTIYF. The CDR3 DNA reads as TGTGCCAGCAGTGAAACGGTCCCGATGAACCTAGTGGTCGTTCGAGGAAACACCATATATTTT. This chain links TRBV6-1 with TRBJ1-3; D gene uncertain. Germline-derived CDR1 and CDR2 are MNHNS and SASEGT. The CDR3 spans 21 residues. V lost 2 bases and J 4 bases, leaving 30 bases between the germline ends.

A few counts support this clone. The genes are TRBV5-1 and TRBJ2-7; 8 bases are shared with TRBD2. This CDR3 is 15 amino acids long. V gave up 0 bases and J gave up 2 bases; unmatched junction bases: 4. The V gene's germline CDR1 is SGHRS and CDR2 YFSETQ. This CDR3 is CASSLARGLAYEQYF. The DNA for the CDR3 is TGCGCCAGCAGCTTGGCCCGGGGACTAGCCTACGAGCAGTACTTC.

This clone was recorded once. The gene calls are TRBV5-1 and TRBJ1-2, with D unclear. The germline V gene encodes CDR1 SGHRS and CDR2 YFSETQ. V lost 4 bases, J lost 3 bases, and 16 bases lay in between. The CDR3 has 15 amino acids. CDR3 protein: CASSIGAVQDYGYTF. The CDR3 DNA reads TGCGCCAGCAGCATAGGAGCGGTGCAAGACTATGGCTACACCTTC.

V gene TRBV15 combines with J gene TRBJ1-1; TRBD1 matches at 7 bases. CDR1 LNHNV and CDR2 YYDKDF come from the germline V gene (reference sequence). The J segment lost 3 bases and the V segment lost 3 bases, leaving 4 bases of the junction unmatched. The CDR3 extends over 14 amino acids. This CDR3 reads CATSRQGGDTEAFF. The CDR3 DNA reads TGTGCCACCAGCAGGCAGGGGGGAGACACTGAAGCTTTCTTT.

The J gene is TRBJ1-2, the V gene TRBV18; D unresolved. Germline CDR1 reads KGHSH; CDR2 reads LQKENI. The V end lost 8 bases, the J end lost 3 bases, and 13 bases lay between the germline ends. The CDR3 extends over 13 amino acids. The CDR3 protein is CASAPNRDYGYTF. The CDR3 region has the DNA TGTGCCAGCGCCCCTAATCGGGACTATGGCTACACCTTC.

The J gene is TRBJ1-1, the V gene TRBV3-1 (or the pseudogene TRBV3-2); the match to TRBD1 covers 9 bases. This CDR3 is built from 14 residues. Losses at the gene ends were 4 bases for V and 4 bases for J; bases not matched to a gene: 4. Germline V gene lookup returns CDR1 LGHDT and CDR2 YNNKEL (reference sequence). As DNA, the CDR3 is TGTGCCAGCAGCCTGGGACAGGGAGTCACTGAAGCTTTCTTT. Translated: CASSLGQGVTEAFF.

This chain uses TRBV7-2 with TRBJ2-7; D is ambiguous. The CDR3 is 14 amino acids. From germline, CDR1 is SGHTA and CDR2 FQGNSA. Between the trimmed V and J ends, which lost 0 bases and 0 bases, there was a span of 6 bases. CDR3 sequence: CASSLARYSYEQYF. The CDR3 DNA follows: TGTGCCAGCAGCTTAGCTCGCTACTCCTACGAGCAGTACTTC.

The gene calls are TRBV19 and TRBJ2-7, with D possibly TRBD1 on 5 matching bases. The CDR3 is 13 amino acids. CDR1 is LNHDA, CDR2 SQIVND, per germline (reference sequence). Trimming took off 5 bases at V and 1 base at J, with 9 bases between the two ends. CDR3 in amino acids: CASSSGMSYEQYF. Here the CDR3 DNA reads TGTGCCAGTAGTTCAGGGATGTCCTACGAGCAGTACTTC.

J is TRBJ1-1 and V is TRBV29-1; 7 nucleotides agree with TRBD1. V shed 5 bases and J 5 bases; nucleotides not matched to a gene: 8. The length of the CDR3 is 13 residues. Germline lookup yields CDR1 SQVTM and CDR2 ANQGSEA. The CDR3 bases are TGCAGCGTTTTCAAGACAGGGATAACTGAAGCTTTCTTT. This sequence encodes CSVFKTGITEAFF.

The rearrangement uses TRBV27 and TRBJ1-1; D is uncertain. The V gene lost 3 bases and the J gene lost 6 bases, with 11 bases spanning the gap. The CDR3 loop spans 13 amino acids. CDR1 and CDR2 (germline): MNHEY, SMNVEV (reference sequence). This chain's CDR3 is CASSLRVGAEAFF. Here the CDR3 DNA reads TGTGCCAGCAGTTTGCGGGTGGGCGCTGAAGCTTTCTTT.

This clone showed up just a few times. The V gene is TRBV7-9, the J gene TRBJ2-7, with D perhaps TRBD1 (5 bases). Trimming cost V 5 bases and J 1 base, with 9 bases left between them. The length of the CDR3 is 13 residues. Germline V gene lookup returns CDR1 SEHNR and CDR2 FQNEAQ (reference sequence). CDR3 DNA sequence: TGTGCCAGCAGCCAGGACACTTCCTACGAGCAGTACTTC. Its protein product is CASSQDTSYEQYF. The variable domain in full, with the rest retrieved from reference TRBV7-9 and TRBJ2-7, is DTGVSQNPRHKITKRGQNVTFRCDPISEHNRLYWYRQTLGQGPEFLTYFQNEAQLEKSRLLSDRFSAERPKGSFSTLEIQRTEQGDSAMYLCASSQDTSYEQYFGPGTRLTVT.

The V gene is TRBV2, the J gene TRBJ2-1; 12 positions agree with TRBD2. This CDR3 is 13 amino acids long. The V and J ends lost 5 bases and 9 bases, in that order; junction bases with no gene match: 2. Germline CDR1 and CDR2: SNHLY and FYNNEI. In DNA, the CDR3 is TGTGCCAGCAGTACGGGACTAGCGGGTGAGCAGTTCTTC. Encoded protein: CASSTGLAGEQFF.

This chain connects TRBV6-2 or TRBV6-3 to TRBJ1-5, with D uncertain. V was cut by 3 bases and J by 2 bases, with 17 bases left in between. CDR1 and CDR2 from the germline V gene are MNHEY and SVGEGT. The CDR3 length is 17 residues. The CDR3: CASSYRPGEGGNQPQHF. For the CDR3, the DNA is TGTGCCAGCAGTTATAGGCCCGGGGAAGGAGGCAATCAGCCCCAGCATTTT.